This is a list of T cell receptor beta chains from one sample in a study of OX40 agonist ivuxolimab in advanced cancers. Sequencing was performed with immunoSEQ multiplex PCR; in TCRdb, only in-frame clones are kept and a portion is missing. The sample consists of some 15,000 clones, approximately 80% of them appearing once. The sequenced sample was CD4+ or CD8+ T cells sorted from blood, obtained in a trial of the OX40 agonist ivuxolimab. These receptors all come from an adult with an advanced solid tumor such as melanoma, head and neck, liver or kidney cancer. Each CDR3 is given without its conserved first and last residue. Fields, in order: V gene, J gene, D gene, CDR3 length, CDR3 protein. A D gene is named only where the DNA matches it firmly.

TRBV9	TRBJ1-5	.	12	ASSAAGGSQPQH
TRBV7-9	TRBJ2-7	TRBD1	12	ASSLGDRAHEQY
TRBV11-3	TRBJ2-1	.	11	ASSSRGFNEQF
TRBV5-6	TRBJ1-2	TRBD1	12	ASSGTGGLRGYT
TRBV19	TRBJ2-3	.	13	ASSRFDRHTDTQY
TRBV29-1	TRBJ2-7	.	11	SVLGGGPYEQY
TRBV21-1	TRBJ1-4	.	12	ASSSRRGREKLF
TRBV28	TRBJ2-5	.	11	ASSFRGLETQY
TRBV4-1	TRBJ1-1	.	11	ASSQGGRTEAF
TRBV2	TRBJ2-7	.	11	ASGNRDSYEQY
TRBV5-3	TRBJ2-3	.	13	ARSLGARSTDTQY
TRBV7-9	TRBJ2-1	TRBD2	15	ASSYSREGPSYNEQF
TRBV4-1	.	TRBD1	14	ASSQAGTGITYEQY
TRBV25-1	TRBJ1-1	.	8	ASSAGKAF
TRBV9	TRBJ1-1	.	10	ASSPGSAEAF
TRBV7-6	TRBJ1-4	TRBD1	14	ASSFTGVETNEKLF
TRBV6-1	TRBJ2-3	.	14	ASSERRGLGTDTQY
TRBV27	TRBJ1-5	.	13	ASSLYTGSNQPQH
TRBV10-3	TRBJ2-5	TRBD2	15	AISESATSGSGETQY
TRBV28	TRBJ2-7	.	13	ASSLDSYISYEQY
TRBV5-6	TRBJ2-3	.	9	ASSYTDTQY
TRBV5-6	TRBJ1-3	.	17	ASSLRTTVLLSSGNTIY
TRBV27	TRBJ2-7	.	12	ASSLIPLGVEQY
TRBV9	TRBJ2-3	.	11	ASSRGGTDTQY
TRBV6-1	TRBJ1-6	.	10	ASTSGSLPLH
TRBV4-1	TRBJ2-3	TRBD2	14	ASSIVREGRADTQY
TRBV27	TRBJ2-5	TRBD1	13	ASSLLTGGGETQY
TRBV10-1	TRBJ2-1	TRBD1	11	ASSLSLGQGWI
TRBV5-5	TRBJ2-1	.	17	ASSPSGTFYSHSYNEQF
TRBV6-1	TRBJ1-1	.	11	ASSLGRNTEAF
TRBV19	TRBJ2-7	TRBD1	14	ASSIDPYRGTYEQY
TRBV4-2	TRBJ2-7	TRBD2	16	ASSQELAGVWSSYEQY
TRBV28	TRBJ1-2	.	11	ASRKGGNYGHT
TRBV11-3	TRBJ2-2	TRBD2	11	ASSLAGGWELF
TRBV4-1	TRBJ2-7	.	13	ASSQDKITPYEQY
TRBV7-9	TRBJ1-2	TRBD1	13	ASSPRTGVNYGYT
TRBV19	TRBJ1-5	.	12	ASRFPYSNQPQH
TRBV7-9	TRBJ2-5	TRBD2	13	ASSLRLANRETQY
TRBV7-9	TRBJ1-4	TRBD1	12	ASRQQGEGEKLF
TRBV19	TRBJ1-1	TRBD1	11	ATARGRGNEAF
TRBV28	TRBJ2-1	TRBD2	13	ASRNERESYNEQF
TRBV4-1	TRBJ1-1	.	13	ASSQSGSWGTEAF
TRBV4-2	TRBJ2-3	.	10	ASSLRADTQY
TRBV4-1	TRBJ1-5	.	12	ASSQVLGNQPQH
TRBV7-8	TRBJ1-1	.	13	ASSNRTGTNTEAF
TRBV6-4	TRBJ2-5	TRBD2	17	ASSQQGGSSGRKGETQY
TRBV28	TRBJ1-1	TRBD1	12	ASSPIQGGGEAF
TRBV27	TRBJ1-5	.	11	ASSLTDNQPQH
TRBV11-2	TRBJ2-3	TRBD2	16	ASSPGGIGGLYTDTQY
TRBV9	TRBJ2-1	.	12	ASSDSSYDDEQF
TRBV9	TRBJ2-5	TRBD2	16	ASSEGKTSGRAGETQY